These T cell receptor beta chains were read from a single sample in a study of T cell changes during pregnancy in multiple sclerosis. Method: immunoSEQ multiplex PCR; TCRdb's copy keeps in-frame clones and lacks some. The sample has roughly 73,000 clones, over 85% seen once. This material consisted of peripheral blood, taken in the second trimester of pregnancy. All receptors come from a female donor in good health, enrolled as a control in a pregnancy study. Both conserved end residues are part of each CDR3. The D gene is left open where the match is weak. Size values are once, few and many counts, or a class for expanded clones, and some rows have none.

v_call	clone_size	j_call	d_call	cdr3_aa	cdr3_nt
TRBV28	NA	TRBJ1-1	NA	CASSSLGGKAEAFF	TGTGCCAGCAGTTCCTTAGGGGGAAAAGCTGAAGCTTTCTTT
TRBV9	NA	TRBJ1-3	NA	CASSARGGASSGNTIYF	TGTGCCAGCAGCGCCCGTGGGGGGGCCTCCTCTGGAAACACCATATATTTT
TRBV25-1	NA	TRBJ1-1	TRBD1	CASNGQGMNTEAFF	TGTGCCAGCAACGGACAGGGGATGAACACTGAAGCTTTCTTT
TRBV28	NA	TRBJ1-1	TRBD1	CASMTGGTEAFF	TGTGCCAGCATGACAGGGGGGACTGAAGCTTTCTTT
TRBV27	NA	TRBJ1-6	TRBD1	CASRPTGGLGSPLHF	TGTGCCAGCAGGCCGACAGGGGGCCTAGGCTCACCCCTCCACTTT
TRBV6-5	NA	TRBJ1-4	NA	CASRRTGNEKLFF	TGTGCCAGCAGGCGGACTGGGAATGAAAAACTGTTTTTT
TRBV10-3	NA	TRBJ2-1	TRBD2	CAISGGASGAILGNEQFF	TGTGCCATCAGTGGGGGGGCTAGCGGGGCAATTTTGGGCAATGAGCAGTTCTTC
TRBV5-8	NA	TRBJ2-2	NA	CASKERDRGLGFGELFF	TGTGCCAGCAAGGAAAGGGATAGGGGCCTAGGATTCGGGGAGCTGTTTTTT
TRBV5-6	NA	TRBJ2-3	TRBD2	CASSSPRGTSGADTQYF	TGTGCCAGCAGCTCCCCGAGGGGGACTAGCGGGGCGGATACGCAGTATTTT
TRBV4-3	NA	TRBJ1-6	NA	CASSQGGQGSSPLHF	TGCGCCAGCAGCCAGGGCGGCCAGGGATCCTCACCCCTCCACTTT
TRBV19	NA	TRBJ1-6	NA	CASSIAGTGNSPLHF	TGTGCCAGTAGTATAGCCGGGACTGGGAATTCACCCCTCCACTTT
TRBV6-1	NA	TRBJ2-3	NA	CASSAGTEADTQYF	TGTGCCAGCAGTGCCGGGACTGAGGCAGATACGCAGTATTTT
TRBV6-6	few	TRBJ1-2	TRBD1	CASSSTGTGYTF	TGTGCCAGCAGTTCGACAGGGACTGGCTACACCTTC
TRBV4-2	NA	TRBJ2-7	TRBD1	CASSQEDRSRNEQYF	TGTGCCAGCAGCCAAGAGGACAGGTCCCGGAACGAGCAGTACTTC
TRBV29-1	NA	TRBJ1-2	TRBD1	CSVREDRAYGYTF	TGCAGCGTTCGCGAGGACAGGGCTTATGGCTACACCTTC
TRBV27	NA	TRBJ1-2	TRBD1	CASSLTLGQGKGYTF	TGTGCCAGCAGTTTAACCCTAGGACAGGGCAAAGGCTACACCTTC
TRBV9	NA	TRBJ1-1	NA	CASSGTPNTEAFF	TGTGCCAGCAGCGGGACACCGAACACTGAAGCTTTCTTT
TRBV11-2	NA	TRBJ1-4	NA	CASSPSRTNEKLFF	TGTGCCAGCAGCCCTTCCCGTACTAATGAAAAACTGTTTTTT
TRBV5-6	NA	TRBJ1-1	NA	CASSLRGNEAFF	TGTGCCAGCAGCTTACGCGGGAATGAAGCTTTCTTT
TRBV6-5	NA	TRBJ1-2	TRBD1	CASSYRGGYTF	TGTGCCAGCAGCTACAGGGGGGGCTACACCTTC
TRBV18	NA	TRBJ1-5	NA	CASSPAGEDNQPQHF	TGTGCCAGCTCACCGGCTGGGGAGGACAATCAGCCCCAGCATTTT